One sample yielded the 14 T cell receptor beta chains listed below, sequenced in a study of cytotoxic CD8 clonotypes in ibrutinib-treated CLL. Measured with immunoSEQ multiplex PCR; TCRdb has only the in-frame clones, and not every one. The sample carries approximately 190,000 clones, 70% recorded once. This specimen was PBMCs, taken after 12 months of ibrutinib treatment. Every receptor here comes from a human donor with chronic lymphocytic leukemia.

In DNA form, the CDR3 reads TGTGCCAGCAGTCCCCGCGGGGTTACCACAGATACGCAGTATTTT. Translated, it gives CASSPRGVTTDTQYF. This chain links TRBV6-5 with TRBJ2-3; possible D gene TRBD2, 6 bases. The CDR3 contains 15 residues. Germline V lookup: CDR1 MNHEY, CDR2 SVGAGI. The V end was cut by 5 bases, the J end by 2 bases, with 14 bases between.

This chain joins TRBV6-6 and TRBJ1-1, with D unclear. CDR3 length: 12 residues. Deletions cut 6 bases from V and 3 bases from J, with 8 bases between. The germline V gene has CDR1 MNHNY and CDR2 SVGAGI (reference sequence). The CDR3: CASRVSDTEAFF. The CDR3 nucleotides read TGTGCCAGCAGGGTAAGCGACACTGAAGCTTTCTTT.

This clone was recorded once. The rearrangement uses TRBV6-5 and TRBJ1-6; D uncertain. The length of the CDR3 is 14 residues. Trimming removed 6 bases at V and 2 bases at J, with 8 bases between. Germline CDR1 and CDR2: MNHEY and SVGAGI. The CDR3 loop reads CASSSGAYNSPLHF. CDR3 in DNA: TGTGCCAGCAGCTCCGGGGCCTATAATTCACCCCTCCACTTT.

This chain links TRBV29-1 with TRBJ1-6; 10 bases align to TRBD1. Unmatched junction bases numbered 3, after V lost 6 bases and J lost 7 bases. This CDR3 is 13 amino acids long. Germline V CDR1 and CDR2: SQVTM, ANQGSEA. The CDR3 loop is CSVGTGANSPLHF. The CDR3 coding sequence is TGCAGCGTCGGGACAGGGGCCAATTCACCCCTCCACTTT.

V is TRBV7-9 and J is TRBJ2-1, with 10 bases that match TRBD2. This CDR3 region has 16 residues. In germline, CDR1 is SEHNR, CDR2 FQNEAQ (reference sequence). Unmatched junction bases numbered 3, after V lost 4 bases and J lost 0 bases. CDR3 sequence (DNA): TGTGCCAGCAGCTCAGCTAGCGGGAGCTCCTACAATGAGCAGTTCTTC. Protein sequence: CASSSASGSSYNEQFF.

The chain employs TRBV11-1 and TRBJ2-7, with 10 bases that match TRBD2. The CDR3 is 15 amino acids. The germline V gene encodes CDR1 SGHAT and CDR2 FQDESV (reference sequence). J lost 4 bases, V lost 5 bases, and 8 bases had no gene match. CDR3 loop: CASSNPSGSAYEQYF. The CDR3 nucleotides are TGTGCCAGCAGCAATCCTAGCGGGAGTGCGTACGAGCAGTACTTC. The full variable domain, with the rest looked up from reference TRBV11-1 and TRBJ2-7, is EAEVAQSPRYKITEKSQAVAFWCDPISGHATLYWYRQILGQGPELLVQFQDESVVDDSQLPKDRFSAERLKGVDSTLKIQPAELGDSAMYLCASSNPSGSAYEQYFGPGTRLTVT.

The V and J genes are TRBV6-6 and TRBJ1-1, with 9 positions matching TRBD1. The length of the CDR3 is 12 residues. J was trimmed by 10 bases and V by 4 bases; bases with no gene match: 4. The germline V gene encodes CDR1 MNHNY and CDR2 SVGAGI (reference sequence). In DNA, the CDR3 is TGTGCCAGCAGTTTTGTGGGACAGGGAGCTTTCTTT. Its protein is CASSFVGQGAFF.

The V and J genes are TRBV2 and TRBJ1-6, with D tentatively TRBD1 (6 bases). Germline V gene data show CDR1 as SNHLY and CDR2 as FYNNEI. This CDR3 region has 18 residues. V lost 3 bases to trimming and J lost 5 bases, with 20 bases between them. CDR3 coding DNA: TGTGCCAGCAGTGAGAGACTAGGACAGCCGATTAATAATTCACCCCTCCACTTT. This encodes CASSERLGQPINNSPLHF.

This chain joins TRBV9 and TRBJ2-1, with D perhaps matching TRBD2 (5 bases). Germline V gene data show CDR1 as SGDLS and CDR2 as YYNGEE. Trimming stripped 0 bases from V and 8 bases from J, with 15 bases between. The CDR3 length is 15 residues. The CDR3 loop is CASSVVGGWADEQFF. The CDR3 nucleotides are TGTGCCAGCAGCGTAGTGGGCGGGTGGGCCGATGAGCAGTTCTTC.

This chain joins TRBV10-3 and TRBJ2-7; D not resolved. This CDR3 region has 13 residues. Between the trimmed V and J ends, which lost 5 bases and 0 bases, there was a span of 8 bases. The germline CDR1 and CDR2 sequences are ENHRY and SYGVKD. The CDR3 DNA reads TGTGCCATCAGTATGTCTAGCTCCTACGAGCAGTACTTC. Its protein product is CAISMSSSYEQYF.

This clone occurred a few times. This chain connects TRBV6-1 to TRBJ1-1; 10 bases align to TRBD1. V shed 4 bases, J shed 2 bases, and the junction held 10 bases outside the gene matches. Germline values: CDR1 MNHNS, CDR2 SASEGT. The CDR3 totals 17 residues. CDR3: CASSGRDRGLINTEAFF. In DNA form, the CDR3 reads TGTGCCAGCAGTGGGCGGGACAGGGGCCTCATAAACACTGAAGCTTTCTTT.

This chain uses TRBV27 with TRBJ2-7; D gene uncertain. The V gene lost 3 bases and the J gene lost 0 bases, with 15 bases spanning the gap. Germline loops: CDR1 MNHEY, CDR2 SMNVEV (reference sequence). The CDR3 totals 16 residues. This CDR3 reads CASSFSAGRYSYEQYF. DNA of the CDR3: TGTGCCAGCAGTTTCTCGGCCGGGCGCTACTCCTACGAGCAGTACTTC.

V gene TRBV10-3 combines with J gene TRBJ1-6, with unresolved D. CDR3 length: 13 amino acids. Trimming stripped 2 bases from V and 18 bases from J, with 17 bases between. In germline, CDR1 is ENHRY, CDR2 SYGVKD. This chain's CDR3 is CAISERLRESSHF. CDR3 nucleotides: TGTGCCATCAGTGAGAGGCTTCGGGAAAGCTCCCACTTT.

Notes on this clone: Given a much more abundant clone one base away, this may be a read error. The gene calls are TRBV11-2 and TRBJ2-7; a weak D match, TRBD1 (5 bases). The CDR3 covers 13 residues. V lost 4 bases, J lost 0 bases, and 7 bases lay in between. Germline CDR1 and CDR2: SGHAT and FQNNGV. For the CDR3, the DNA is TGTGCCAGCAGCTCCAGGGTCTCCTACGAGCAGTACTTC. Translated: CASSSRVSYEQYF.